The source of this T cell receptor beta chain is a study of blood T cell repertoires in COVID-19 (dated by TCRdb to about 2020). Turning to the overall study: Collaborator samples came from the United States, Italy and Spain and covered acute and convalescent phases of COVID-19. Samples were obtained from the ongoing ImmuneRACE study (first 160 participants) and from some 1,300 subjects provided by 6 global collaborators. The prospective study material was composed of cDNA or gDNA derived from T cells, B-cell-depleted T cells, or PBMCs. Where available, HLA class I and class II types were obtained from metadata supplied by the sample provider rather than from assay-based typing. The repertoires were released in a freely available public database intended as a resource for research on the immune response to SARS-CoV-2. A de-identified subject ID, COVID-19 status, age in years and sex were almost always included in the sample metadata. Deeply sampled blood TCRbeta repertoires from subjects exposed to, actively infected with, or recovered from COVID-19 were included in the dataset. General conclusions and limits of the study: How much clinical and demographic metadata was included differed by source and by participant, and the metadata was provided uncurated.

TCRbeta CDR3 regions were amplified from genomic DNA using the immunoSEQ Assay, a bias-controlled multiplex PCR. The authors' pipeline ran thus. Within the assay, amplification of reference gene primers was used to estimate how many nucleated cells each sample contained. Sequence reads were collapsed and filtered to measure the absolute abundance of every unique TCRbeta CDR3 rearrangement. For each sample, productive Simpson clonality was calculated as the square root of Simpson's diversity index across productive rearrangements. Imported from immuneACCESS, the table was reduced by TCRdb to in-frame sequences with V and J called. These copies leave out some clones; in studies compared against another copy, an unresolved V gene accounts for under half, and the cause of the remainder is not known. V, J and clone size are taken as reported in that table, and D and trimming were inferred from the DNA itself. The sample contains 170,000 or so clones, more than 85% of them found a single time. Jointly, the top ten make up nearly 0.55% of the sample.

On this clone: Its antigen is still unknown. Qualities for individual bases were not recorded, and no much larger clone is one base off.

Whole blood was collected in K2EDTA tubes by collaborating institutions according to the institutions' own protocols. Collaborator samples were shipped for TCRbeta analysis as frozen whole blood, isolated PBMCs, or DNA extracted from either sample type. Including cysteine and phenylalanine, the CDR3 has 15 amino acids. Only the CDR3 DNA is retained, 45 bases long and in frame from the first base. The junction carries 8 bases between V and J, which are trimmed by 1 base and 0 bases respectively. CDR1 LGHDT and CDR2 YNNKEL were looked up in the germline V gene (reference sequence). This sequence originates from a man aged 50 or older with acute or convalescent COVID-19. The V gene is TRBV3-1 (or the pseudogene TRBV3-2) and the J gene is TRBJ2-3; confidence is insufficient to name the D gene. Sequences were obtained from peripheral blood. CDR3 sequence: CASSQGSSSTDTQYF. The nucleotides read TGTGCCAGCAGCCAAGGTTCTAGTAGCACAGATACGCAGTATTTT.